The present entry profiles one TCR beta chain with its context. Measured with immunoSEQ multiplex PCR; TCRdb has only the in-frame clones, and not every one. The table shows about 50,000 clones, with more than 70% occurring only once. This entry belongs to a study of lymphopenia after photon versus proton radiotherapy. This CDR3 region has 14 residues. The germline V gene encodes CDR1 MDHEN and CDR2 SYDVKM. Trimming took 6 bases from V and 0 from J, leaving 6 bases between them. This clonotype originated in a man aged 45 to 65 with gastric cancer. The material sequenced was peripheral blood, taken from a patient treated with photon-based radiotherapy. The V gene is TRBV28, the J gene TRBJ2-6; the D is unclear. In nucleotides, the CDR3 is TGTGCCAGCAGCCAGAGCTCTGGGGCCAACGTCCTGACTTTC. Translating it yields CASSQSSGANVLTF. Full variable domain (rest looked up from reference TRBV28 and TRBJ2-6): DVKVTQSSRYLVKRTGEKVFLECVQDMDHENMFWYRQDPGLGLRLIYFSYDVKMKEKGDIPEGYSVSREKKERFSLILESASTNQTSMYLCASSQSSGANVLTFGAGSRLTVL.